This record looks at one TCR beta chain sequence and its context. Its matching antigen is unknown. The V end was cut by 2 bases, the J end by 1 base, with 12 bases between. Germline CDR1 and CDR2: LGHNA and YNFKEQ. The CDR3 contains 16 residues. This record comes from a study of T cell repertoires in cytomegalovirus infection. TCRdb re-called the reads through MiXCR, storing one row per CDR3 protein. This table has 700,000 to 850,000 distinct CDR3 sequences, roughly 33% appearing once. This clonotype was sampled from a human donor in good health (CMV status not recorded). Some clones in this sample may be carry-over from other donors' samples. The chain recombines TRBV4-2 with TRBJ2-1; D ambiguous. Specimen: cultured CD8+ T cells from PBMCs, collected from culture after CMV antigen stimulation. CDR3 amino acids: CASSQYQDGSYNEQFF. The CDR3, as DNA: TGTGCCAGCAGCCAATACCAAGACGGGTCCTACAATGAGCAGTTCTTC.